The T cell receptor beta chain described here comes from a study of blood T cell repertoires in COVID-19. Repertoires were generated with immunoSEQ multiplex PCR, while TCRdb's copy carries only in-frame clones and drops some. The sample has about 130,000 clones; about 79% are singletons. Per germline, CDR1 SNHLY and CDR2 FYNNEI. The CDR3 covers 15 residues. V dropped 2 bases and J dropped 0 bases, with 9 bases sitting between them. This chain links TRBV2 with TRBJ2-3; D is possibly TRBD1 (5 bases). This sequence was found in a man aged 45-60 years who had recovered from COVID-19. The source material was PBMCs or T cells enriched from blood (not recorded which). For the CDR3, the DNA is TGTGCCAGCAGTGAATTGGGGCTAAGCACAGATACGCAGTATTTT. Its translation: CASSELGLSTDTQYF.